The 22 T cell receptor delta chains listed next were all sequenced from one sample in a study of γδ T cells in repeated Plasmodium falciparum infection. TCRdb re-called the multiplex PCR reads through CATT. Of roughly 90,000 delta-chain clones in the sample, roughly 0.98% were seen once. Bulk repertoires came from Vgamma9/Vdelta2+ or Vdelta2-negative gammadelta T cells flow-sorted from PBMC. The sequenced material came from gamma-delta T cells from blood. The receptors were sampled from a pool of human donors (malaria-infected and uninfected, not separated).

This clone was seen more than once but under ten times. The protein recorded in TCRdb matches a much larger clone and deviates from this DNA's translation at residue 17, suggesting a read error; the protein here is obtained by translating the DNA. No J gene was called, and the V gene is TRDV2; the table names TRDD3, a call not compared with the DNA. Per germline, CDR1 GEAIGNYY and CDR2 EKD. The CDR3 length is 19 residues. CDR3 bases: TGTGCCTGTGACACAAGTAGGGGGACAGGCTCCTGGGACACCCGACAGGTGTTTTTC. Translating it yields CACDTSRGTGSWDTRQVFF.

This clone has a count of ten or more. The mismatch at residue 6 between this DNA's translation and the TCRdb protein of a much larger clone likely reflects a read error; the protein shown is translated from the DNA. The rearrangement joins TRDV2 to TRDJ1, with TRDD3 matching 10 bases. Germline matching of the DNA provided the J gene here, since TCRdb leaves it blank. V lost 2 bases, J lost 10 bases, and 3 bases stayed unmatched. Looked up from germline, CDR1 is GEAIGNYY and CDR2 is EKD. This CDR3 comprises 12 residues. This CDR3 reads CACDRGGYGLIF. The CDR3 DNA follows: TGTGCCTGTGACAGAGGGGGATACGGACTCATCTTT.

In its sample, this clone was seen a few times. This is likely an artifact of a read error, given a far larger clone one base away. This sample includes further DNA sequences coding for the same CDR3. The V and J genes are TRDV1 and TRDJ1, with D maybe TRDD3 (6 bases). This CDR3 contains 20 residues. Germline V gene sequence: CDR1 TSWWSYY, CDR2 QGS. CDR3 protein: CALGTIFAGGGYWYTDKLIF. DNA for the CDR3: TGTGCTCTTGGGACCATCTTTGCCGGGGGAGGTTACTGGTACACTGATAAACTCATCTTT.

This clone was found a few times. Only one base separates this from a far larger clonotype, so it likely reflects a read error. The same CDR3 is also encoded by other DNA sequences in this sample. This chain links TRDV1 with TRDJ1; TRDD3 aligns across 12 bases. The junction had 21 bases not matched to a gene; V was cut back by 5 bases and J by 5 bases. The germline V gene has CDR1 TSWWSYY and CDR2 QGS. The CDR3 totals 20 residues. CDR3 region: CALGISFFLGDTVGLDKLIF. CDR3 DNA sequence: TGTGCTCTTGGGATATCCTTCTTCCTGGGGGATACGGTGGGACTTGATAAACTCATCTTT.

In regard to this clone: With only one base between it and a far larger clone, this is likely a read error. Other DNA sequences from this sample encode an identical CDR3 as well. The J gene is TRDJ1, the V gene TRDV2; D may be TRDD3 (6 bases). Assignment of the J gene here rests on matching the DNA to germline, because TCRdb gives none. V lost 0 bases and J 4 bases, leaving 11 bases between the germline ends. The CDR3 runs to 14 residues. Germline V CDR1 and CDR2: GEAIGNYY, EKD. The CDR3 DNA sequence: TGTGCCTGTGACACCGTAACTGGGAACGATAAACTCATCTTT. It translates to CACDTVTGNDKLIF.

A word on this clone: The TCRdb record carries a much larger clone's protein, which differs from this DNA's translation at residue 13; a read error is the likely cause, and the protein listed here is the DNA translation. CDR3 loop: CALGEGVPRGVVWTDKLIF. The CDR3 region has the DNA TGTGCTCTTGGGGAAGGGGTCCCACGCGGTGTTGTATGGACCGATAAACTCATCTTT. V usage is TRDV1 and J usage is TRDJ1; D not resolved. This CDR3 is built from 19 residues. From germline, CDR1 is TSWWSYY and CDR2 QGS. Trimming took 2 bases from V and 2 from J, leaving 24 bases between them.

There are a few counts of this clone. A far larger clone is one nucleotide away, so this likely arose from a read error. The sample has other DNA sequences that encode this CDR3 too. This chain connects TRDV2 to TRDJ3; TRDD3 matches at 11 bases. Here the J gene was assigned by germline matching of the DNA, as TCRdb has none. Looked up from germline, CDR1 is GEAIGNYY and CDR2 is EKD. CDR3 length: 19 amino acids. CDR3 sequence (DNA): TGTGCCTGCGACACCGTACTGGGGGATAGCTCCTGGGACACCCGACAGATGTTTTTC. Protein sequence: CACDTVLGDSSWDTRQMFF.

The table lists this clone with a few counts. A far larger clone is off by one base, so a read error is likely. Other DNA sequences in this specimen translate into the identical CDR3. V and J are TRDV1 and TRDJ1; D is perhaps TRDD3 (6 bases). As TCRdb names no J gene, one was assigned here on the basis of a DNA match to germline. Germline lookup yields CDR1 TSWWSYY and CDR2 QGS. The CDR3 loop spans 16 amino acids. CDR3: CALGANRGGNTDKLIF. CDR3 in DNA: TGTGCTCTTGGGGCTAACCGGGGGGGAAACACCGACAAACTCATCTTT.

This clone turned up a few times. The TCRdb protein, from a much larger clone, departs from this DNA's translation at residue 12, likely by read error; the protein shown derives from the DNA. The chain links TRDV1 to TRDJ1, with a weak D call TRDD3 (5 bases). Germline matching of the DNA provided the J gene here, since TCRdb leaves it blank. Deletions cut 4 bases from V and 0 bases from J, with 24 bases between. Germline-derived CDR1 and CDR2 are TSWWSYY and QGS. The CDR3 totals 19 residues. The DNA of the CDR3 is TGTGCTCTTGGGGGACTCTCGAGGTCGGGGGCCCCGTACACCGATAAACTCATCTTT. Amino acid sequence: CALGGLSRSGAPYTDKLIF.

This clone was counted only a few times. A read error is likely here: a far larger clone is one base away. At the DNA level, this CDR3 is encoded by other sequences in the same sample as well. This sequence joins TRDV2 and TRDJ1; TRDD3 matches 10 bases. TCRdb is silent on the J gene; assignment here came from matching the DNA to germline. V lost 3 bases to trimming and J lost 3 bases; unmatched junction nucleotides: 12. CDR3 length equals 17 residues. Germline CDR1 GEAIGNYY, CDR2 EKD. CDR3 nucleotides: TGTGCCTGTGACGGTCCTGTGGGGGGATACGCCGCCGATAAACTCATCTTT. Its translation is CACDGPVGGYAADKLIF.

This clone was observed a few times. TCRdb has a much larger clone's protein, which differs at residue 3 from the translation of this DNA, likely because of a read error; what is shown is the protein translated from the DNA. The chain joins TRDV2 to TRDJ1; D not resolved. TCRdb leaves out the J gene; it was filled in here by matching the DNA to germline. There are 14 residues in the CDR3. CDR1 is GEAIGNYY, CDR2 EKD, per germline. The CDR3 nucleotides are TGTGCCAGTGACGAGATCTCGTACACCGATAAACTCATCTTT. This codes for CASDEISYTDKLIF.

A word on this clone: This sequence is one base from a far larger clone and is likely a read error. Other nucleotide sequences in the sample specify the same CDR3. The V gene is TRDV1; the J gene was not called; TRDD3 was called by the table and not checked on the DNA. This CDR3 spans 23 amino acids. Germline V lookup: CDR1 TSWWSYY, CDR2 QGS. The CDR3 DNA sequence: TGTGCTCTTGGGGAACGATGGGCCTTCCTAGGGGGGGACATCCCAAAGTACACCGATAAGCTCATCTTT. It encodes CALGERWAFLGGDIPKYTDKLIF.

There are a few counts of this clone. Since a far larger clone is one base different, this is likely a read error. The same CDR3 can be traced to other DNA sequences in this sample. The rearrangement uses TRDV1 and TRDJ1; D not resolved. TCRdb records no J gene; here it was assigned by comparing the DNA to germline. From germline, CDR1 is TSWWSYY and CDR2 QGS. Trimming left V 3 bases short and J 0 bases short, with 23 bases between. The CDR3 spans 19 residues. The CDR3 sequence is CALGDNKFRCSPYTDKLIF. CDR3 DNA: TGTGCTCTTGGGGACAATAAGTTTCGCTGTTCCCCGTACACCGATAAACTCATCTTT.

In this sample, this clone turned up a few times. A far larger clone differs by one base, so this is likely a read error. The chain has TRDV2 and TRDJ1; D perhaps matches TRDD2 (5 bases). Here the J gene came from matching the DNA to germline, since TCRdb omits it. V lost 1 base to trimming and J lost 4 bases, with 15 bases between them. The CDR3 is 15 residues long. CDR1 and CDR2 from the germline V gene are GEAIGNYY and EKD. The CDR3 region has the DNA TGTGCCTGTGACACGTTGGGTCCTAGGAGCGATAAACTCATCTTT. It translates to CACDTLGPRSDKLIF.

This clone was detected only a few times. TCRdb shows a much larger clone's protein in place of this DNA's translation, and the two differ at residue 9, likely through a read error; the protein shown is translated from the DNA. The genes are TRDV1 and TRDJ2; D possibly corresponds to TRDD3 (6 bases). TCRdb gives no J gene; it was assigned here by matching the DNA to germline. V was shortened by 5 bases and J by 0 bases, with 22 bases between the two germline ends. The germline V gene encodes CDR1 TSWWSYY and CDR2 QGS. The CDR3 is made up of 19 amino acids. CDR3: CALGQTIRRIPSLTAQLFF. CDR3 nucleotides: TGTGCTCTTGGGCAAACGATAAGGAGGATACCATCTTTGACAGCACAACTCTTCTTT.

In regard to this clone: TCRdb lists the protein of a much larger clone for this DNA, which differs at residues 5 and 8, so this is likely a read error; the protein given here is translated from the DNA itself. The rearrangement joins TRDV1 to TRDJ1, with no clear D. The length of the CDR3 is 12 residues. Between the trimmed V and J ends, which lost 5 bases and 10 bases, there was a span of 14 bases. CDR1 and CDR2 (germline): TSWWSYY, QGS. The CDR3 is CALGKPPWTLIF. In nucleotides, the CDR3 is TGTGCTCTTGGGAAACCCCCTTGGACACTCATCTTT.

Concerning this clone itself: A far larger clone is just one base off, so this is likely a read error. Different DNA sequences within this sample yield the same CDR3. The chain uses TRDV2 and TRDJ1, with 12 bases matching TRDD3. The J gene is not listed in TCRdb, so it was assigned here from a DNA match to germline. V dropped 0 bases and J dropped 0; count of bases not matched to a gene: 10. Germline values: CDR1 GEAIGNYY, CDR2 EKD. This CDR3 comprises 19 residues. DNA of the CDR3: TGTGCCTGTGACACCTTAGTACTGGGGGATACAGGACACACCGATAAACTCATCTTT. Translating it yields CACDTLVLGDTGHTDKLIF.

This clone appeared a few times. A read error is the likely source, as a far larger clone sits one nucleotide away. V and J are TRDV1 and TRDJ1; D call uncertain. TCRdb supplies no J gene; here it was assigned by aligning the nucleotide sequence to germline. Per germline, CDR1 TSWWSYY and CDR2 QGS. The CDR3 consists of 16 residues. Here the CDR3 reads CALGSRQITDTDKLIF. The CDR3 DNA sequence: TGCGCTCTTGGCAGCAGACAAATCACTGACACCGATAAACTCATCTTT.

This clone is labeled medium-sized (0.01 to 0.1%). The same CDR3 can be traced to other DNA sequences in this sample. The CDR3 region is CALGEPGLLGTYTDKLIF. The DNA for the CDR3 is TGTGCTCTTGGGGAACCAGGCTTACTGGGGACTTACACCGATAAACTCATCTTT. V is TRDV1 and J is TRDJ1, with 7 bases fitting TRDD3. This CDR3 is 18 amino acids long. V shed 1 base, J shed 0 bases, and the junction held 11 bases outside the gene matches. CDR1 TSWWSYY and CDR2 QGS come from the germline V gene.

Notes on this clone: This DNA's translation differs at residue 7 from TCRdb's protein, which comes from a much larger clone; a read error is likely, and the protein shown is translated from the DNA. This chain uses TRDV2 with TRDJ1; 9 bases align to TRDD3. Since TCRdb gives no J gene, matching the DNA to germline was used here to assign it. In germline, CDR1 is GEAIGNYY, CDR2 EKD. V lost 5 bases, J lost 0 bases, and 27 bases stayed unmatched. This CDR3 contains 22 residues. This CDR3 reads CACARPPPSIYWGIEYTDKLIF. As DNA, the CDR3 is TGTGCCTGTGCCCGACCTCCCCCTTCTATATATTGGGGGATAGAGTACACCGATAAACTCATCTTT.

This clone was recorded a few times. TCRdb has a much larger clone's protein, which differs at residue 7 from the translation of this DNA, likely because of a read error; what is shown is the protein translated from the DNA. The chain couples TRDV1 to TRDJ1, with D unresolved. TCRdb is silent on the J gene; assignment here came from matching the DNA to germline. Trimming cost V 3 bases and J 0 bases, with 17 bases left between them. The CDR3 spans 17 residues. Germline loops: CDR1 TSWWSYY, CDR2 QGS. The CDR3 spells CALGDRGVLMYTDKLIF. CDR3 in DNA: TGTGCTCTTGGGGACAGAGGGGTACTGATGTACACCGATAAACTCATCTTT.

This clone was seen a few times. This sequence is one base from a far larger clone and is likely a read error. The same CDR3 also results from other DNA sequences found in this sample. The V and J genes are TRDV2 and TRDJ1; 11 bases agree with TRDD3. TCRdb carries no J gene annotation; the J gene was assigned here by matching the DNA with germline. This CDR3 region has 18 residues. Per germline, CDR1 GEAIGNYY and CDR2 EKD. V shed 1 base, J shed 0 bases, and the junction held 9 bases outside the gene matches. The CDR3 region has the DNA TGTGCCTGTGACACGCTGCTGGGGGATACACGGTACACCGATAAACTCATCTTT. This codes for CACDTLLGDTRYTDKLIF.